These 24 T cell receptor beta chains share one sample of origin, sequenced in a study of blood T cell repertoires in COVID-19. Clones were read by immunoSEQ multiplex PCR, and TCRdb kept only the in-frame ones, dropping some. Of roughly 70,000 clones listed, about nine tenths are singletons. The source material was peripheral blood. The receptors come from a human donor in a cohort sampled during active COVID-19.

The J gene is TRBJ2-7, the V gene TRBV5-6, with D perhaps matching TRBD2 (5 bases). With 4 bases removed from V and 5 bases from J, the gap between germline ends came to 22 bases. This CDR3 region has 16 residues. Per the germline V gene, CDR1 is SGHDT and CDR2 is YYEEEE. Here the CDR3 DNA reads TGTGCCAGCAGCCCGCCGGCAGTGAGGGATAAGAACGAGCAGTACTTC. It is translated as CASSPPAVRDKNEQYF.

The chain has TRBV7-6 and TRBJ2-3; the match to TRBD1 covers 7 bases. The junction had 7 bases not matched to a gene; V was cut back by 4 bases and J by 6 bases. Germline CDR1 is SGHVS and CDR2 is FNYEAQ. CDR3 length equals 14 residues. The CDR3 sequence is CASSSTGALDTQYF. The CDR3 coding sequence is TGTGCCAGCAGCTCCACAGGGGCGTTGGATACGCAGTATTTT.

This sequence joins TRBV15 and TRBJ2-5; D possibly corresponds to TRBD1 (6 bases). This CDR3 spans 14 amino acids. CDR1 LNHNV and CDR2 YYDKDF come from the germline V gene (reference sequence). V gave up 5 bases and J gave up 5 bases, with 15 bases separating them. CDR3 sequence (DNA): TGTGCCACCAGCCCCTACAGGGTTGGGGAGACCCAGTACTTC. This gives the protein CATSPYRVGETQYF.

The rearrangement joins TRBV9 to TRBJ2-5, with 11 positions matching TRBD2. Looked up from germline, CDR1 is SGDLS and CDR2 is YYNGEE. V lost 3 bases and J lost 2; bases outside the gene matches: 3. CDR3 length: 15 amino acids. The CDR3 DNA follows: TGTGCCAGCAGCGCCAGACTAGCGGGGCAAGAGACCCAGTACTTC. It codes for CASSARLAGQETQYF.

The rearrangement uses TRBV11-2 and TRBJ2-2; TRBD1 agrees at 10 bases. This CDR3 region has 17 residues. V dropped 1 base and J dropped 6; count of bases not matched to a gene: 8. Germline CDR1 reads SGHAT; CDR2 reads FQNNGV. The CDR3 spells CASSLGQGAMGPGELFF. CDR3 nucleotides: TGTGCCAGCAGCTTAGGACAGGGGGCCATGGGACCCGGGGAGCTGTTTTTT.

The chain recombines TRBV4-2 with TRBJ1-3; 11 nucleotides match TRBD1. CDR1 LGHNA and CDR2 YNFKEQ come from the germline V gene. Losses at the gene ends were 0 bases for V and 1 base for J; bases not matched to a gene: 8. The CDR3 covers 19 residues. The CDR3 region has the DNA TGTGCCAGCAGCCAAGACAGGACAGGGGGCCTAGGATCTGGAAACACCATATATTTT. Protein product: CASSQDRTGGLGSGNTIYF.

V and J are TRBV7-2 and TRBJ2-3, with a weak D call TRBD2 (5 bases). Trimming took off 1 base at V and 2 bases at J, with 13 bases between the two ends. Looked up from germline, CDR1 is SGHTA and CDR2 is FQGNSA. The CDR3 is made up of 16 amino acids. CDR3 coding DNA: TGTGCCAGCAGCTTAGGTCTAGCCGACTCCACAGATACGCAGTATTTT. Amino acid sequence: CASSLGLADSTDTQYF.

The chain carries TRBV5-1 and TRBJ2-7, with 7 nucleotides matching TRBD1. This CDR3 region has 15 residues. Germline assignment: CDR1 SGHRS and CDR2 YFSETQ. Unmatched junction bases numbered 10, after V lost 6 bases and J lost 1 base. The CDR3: CASKRTGGDSYEQYF. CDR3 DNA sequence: TGCGCCAGCAAACGGACAGGCGGCGATTCCTACGAGCAGTACTTC. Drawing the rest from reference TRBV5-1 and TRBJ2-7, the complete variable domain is KAGVTQTPRYLIKTRGQQVTLSCSPISGHRSVSWYQQTPGQGLQFLFEYFSETQRNKGNFPGRFSGRQFSNSRSEMNVSTLELGDSALYLCASKRTGGDSYEQYFGPGTRLTVT.

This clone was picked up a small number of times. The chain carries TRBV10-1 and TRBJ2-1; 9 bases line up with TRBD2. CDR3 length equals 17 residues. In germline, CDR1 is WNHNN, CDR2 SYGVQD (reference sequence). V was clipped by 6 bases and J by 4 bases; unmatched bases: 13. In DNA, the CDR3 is TGCGCCAGCAGCGAACCCCTAGCGGGACGAAAGTACAATGAGCAGTTCTTC. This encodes CASSEPLAGRKYNEQFF.

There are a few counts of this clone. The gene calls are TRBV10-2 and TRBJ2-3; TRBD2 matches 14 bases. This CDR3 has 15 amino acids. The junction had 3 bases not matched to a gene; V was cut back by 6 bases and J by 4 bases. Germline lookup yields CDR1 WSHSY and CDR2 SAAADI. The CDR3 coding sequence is TGCGCCAGCAGGACTAGCGGGGGGGCGGCAGATACGCAGTATTTT. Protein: CASRTSGGAADTQYF.

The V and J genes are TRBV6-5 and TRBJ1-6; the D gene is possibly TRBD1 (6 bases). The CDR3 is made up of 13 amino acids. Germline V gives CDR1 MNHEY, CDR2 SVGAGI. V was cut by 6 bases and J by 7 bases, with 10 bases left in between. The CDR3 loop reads CASRYTGNSPLHF. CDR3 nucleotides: TGTGCCAGCAGGTATACAGGGAATTCACCCCTCCACTTT.

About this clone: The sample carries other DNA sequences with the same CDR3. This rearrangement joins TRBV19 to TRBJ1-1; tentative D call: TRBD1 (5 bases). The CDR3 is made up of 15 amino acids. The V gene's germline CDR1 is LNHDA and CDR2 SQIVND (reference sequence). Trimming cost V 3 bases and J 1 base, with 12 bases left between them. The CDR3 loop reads CASSIGGTGNTEAFF. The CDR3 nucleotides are TGTGCCAGTAGTATCGGCGGGACGGGGAACACTGAAGCTTTCTTT.

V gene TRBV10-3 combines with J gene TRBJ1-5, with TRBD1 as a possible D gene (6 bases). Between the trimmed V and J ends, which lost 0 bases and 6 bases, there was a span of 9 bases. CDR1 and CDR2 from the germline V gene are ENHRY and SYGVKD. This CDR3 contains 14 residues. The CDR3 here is CAISESQGTQPQHF. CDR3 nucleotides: TGTGCCATCAGTGAGTCTCAGGGGACTCAGCCCCAGCATTTT.

CDR3 residues: CASSQPGQGAYEQYF. The CDR3 DNA reads as TGTGCCAGCAGCCAACCGGGACAGGGGGCCTACGAGCAGTACTTC. The V and J genes are TRBV3-1 (or the pseudogene TRBV3-2) and TRBJ2-7; 11 positions agree with TRBD1. The V segment lost 2 bases and the J segment 2 bases; nucleotides outside the gene matches: 2. CDR1 is LGHDT and CDR2 is YNNKEL in the germline V gene (reference sequence). This CDR3 is built from 15 residues.

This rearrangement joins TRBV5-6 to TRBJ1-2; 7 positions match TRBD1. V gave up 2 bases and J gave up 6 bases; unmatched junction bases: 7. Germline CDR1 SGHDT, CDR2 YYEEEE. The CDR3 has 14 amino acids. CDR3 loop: CASSLGGLFDGYTF. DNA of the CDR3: TGTGCCAGCAGCTTAGGGGGCCTTTTCGATGGCTACACCTTC.

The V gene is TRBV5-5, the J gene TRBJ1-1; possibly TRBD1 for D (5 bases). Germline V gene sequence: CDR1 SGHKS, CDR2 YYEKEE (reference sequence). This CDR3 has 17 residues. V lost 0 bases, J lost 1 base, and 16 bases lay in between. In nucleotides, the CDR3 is TGTGCCAGCAGCTTGGACTTTTTAAGGGGCGCGAACACTGAAGCTTTCTTT. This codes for CASSLDFLRGANTEAFF.

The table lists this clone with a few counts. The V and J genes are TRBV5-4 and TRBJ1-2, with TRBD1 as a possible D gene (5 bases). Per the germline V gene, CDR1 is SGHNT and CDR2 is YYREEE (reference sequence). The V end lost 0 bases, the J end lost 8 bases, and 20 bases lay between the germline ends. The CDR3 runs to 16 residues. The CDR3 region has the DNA TGTGCCAGCAGCTTGGATGCGGGGGGTTTATTTCGCGGCTACACCTTC. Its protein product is CASSLDAGGLFRGYTF.

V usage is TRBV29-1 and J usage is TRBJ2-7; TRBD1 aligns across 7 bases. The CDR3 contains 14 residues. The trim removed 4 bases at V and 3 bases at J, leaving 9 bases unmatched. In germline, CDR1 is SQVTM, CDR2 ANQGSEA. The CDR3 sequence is CSVVVAGGFYEQYF. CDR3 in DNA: TGCAGCGTTGTGGTGGCAGGGGGTTTCTACGAGCAGTACTTC.

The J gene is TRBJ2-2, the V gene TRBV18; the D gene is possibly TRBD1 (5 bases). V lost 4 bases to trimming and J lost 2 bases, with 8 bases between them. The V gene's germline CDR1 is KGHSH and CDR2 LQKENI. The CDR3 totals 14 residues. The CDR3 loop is CASSHDRNTGELFF. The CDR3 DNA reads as TGTGCCAGCTCACACGACAGAAACACCGGGGAGCTGTTTTTT.

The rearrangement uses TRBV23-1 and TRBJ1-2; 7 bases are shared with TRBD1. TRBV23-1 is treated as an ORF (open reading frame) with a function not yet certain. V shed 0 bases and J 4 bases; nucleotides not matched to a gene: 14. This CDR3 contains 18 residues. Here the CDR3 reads CASSQSETGSALLYGYTF. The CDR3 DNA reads TGCGCCAGCAGTCAATCTGAGACAGGGAGCGCCCTCCTCTATGGCTACACCTTC.

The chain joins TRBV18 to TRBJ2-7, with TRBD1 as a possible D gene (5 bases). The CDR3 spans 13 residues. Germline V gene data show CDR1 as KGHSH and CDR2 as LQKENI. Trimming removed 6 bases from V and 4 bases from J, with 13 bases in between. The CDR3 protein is CASSYVQGYEQYF. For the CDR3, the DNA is TGTGCCAGCTCCTACGTTCAGGGTTACGAGCAGTACTTC.

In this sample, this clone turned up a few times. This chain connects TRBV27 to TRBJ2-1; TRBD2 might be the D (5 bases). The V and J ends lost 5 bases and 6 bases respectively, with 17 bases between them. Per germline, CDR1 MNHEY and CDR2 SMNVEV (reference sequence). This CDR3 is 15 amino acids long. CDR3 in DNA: TGTGCCAGCAGTCCCGGGATCATCTTAGTCAATGAGCAGTTCTTC. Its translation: CASSPGIILVNEQFF.

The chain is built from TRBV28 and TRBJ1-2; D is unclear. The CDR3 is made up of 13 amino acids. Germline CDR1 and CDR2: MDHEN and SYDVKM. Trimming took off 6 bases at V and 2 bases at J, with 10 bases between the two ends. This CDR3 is CASSPSANYGYTF. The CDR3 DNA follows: TGTGCCAGCAGCCCTTCCGCGAACTATGGCTACACCTTC.

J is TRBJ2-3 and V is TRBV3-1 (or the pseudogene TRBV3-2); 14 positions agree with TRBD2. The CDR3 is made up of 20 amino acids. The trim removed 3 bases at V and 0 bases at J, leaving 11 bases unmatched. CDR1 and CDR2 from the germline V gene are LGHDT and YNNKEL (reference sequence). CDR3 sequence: CASSHTAGTSGGTSTDTQYF. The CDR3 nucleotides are TGTGCCAGCAGCCATACCGCCGGGACTAGCGGGGGAACTAGCACAGATACGCAGTATTTT.